Listed here are 5 T cell receptor beta chains from one sample, sequenced in a study of T cell responses to AZD1222 COVID-19 vaccine. Sequencing used immunoSEQ multiplex PCR; TCRdb keeps in-frame clones, though not all of them. The sample contains 180,000 or so clones, 92% of which appear only once. The material was peripheral blood, obtained 28 days after the second AZD1222 dose. The receptor set was obtained from an adult who received the AZD1222 COVID-19 vaccine.

This chain joins TRBV3-1 (or the pseudogene TRBV3-2) and TRBJ1-6; D is undetermined. Trimming removed 0 bases at V and 7 bases at J, with 10 bases between. The germline gives CDR1 LGHDT, CDR2 YNNKEL (reference sequence). This CDR3 spans 15 amino acids. The CDR3 DNA is TGTGCCAGCAGCCAAGAGGGTATTGGCAATTCACCCCTCCACTTT. Protein: CASSQEGIGNSPLHF.

The chain carries TRBV5-1 and TRBJ1-4; the D is unclear. The CDR3 runs 14 residues. Deletions cut 4 bases from V and 2 bases from J, with 9 bases between. The V gene's germline CDR1 is SGHRS and CDR2 YFSETQ. The CDR3 loop is CASSADGTNEKLFF. CDR3 sequence (DNA): TGCGCCAGCAGCGCGGACGGGACTAATGAAAAACTGTTTTTT.

V usage is TRBV7-9 and J usage is TRBJ1-2, with 7 bases that match TRBD1. Trimming cost V 5 bases and J 8 bases; bases outside gene matches: 14. CDR1 and CDR2 from the germline V gene are SEHNR and FQNEAQ (reference sequence). The CDR3 loop spans 15 amino acids. CDR3 region: CASSMGTALKQGYTF. The CDR3 DNA reads TGTGCCAGCAGCATGGGGACAGCCCTCAAACAGGGCTACACCTTC.

This clone was picked up one time. The chain is built from TRBV3-1 (or the pseudogene TRBV3-2) and TRBJ2-1, with 11 nucleotides matching TRBD2. The CDR3 is 18 residues long. Germline trimming cut 3 bases from V and 8 bases from J; bases unmatched to any gene: 15. Germline CDR1 is LGHDT and CDR2 is YNNKEL (reference sequence). CDR3 nucleotide sequence: TGTGCCAGCAGCCAGGGAGGAGGGTTGAGACTAGCGGGACATGAGCAGTTCTTC. Protein product: CASSQGGGLRLAGHEQFF.

The chain has TRBV7-3 and TRBJ1-1; 11 bases agree with TRBD1. The V and J ends lost 2 bases and 1 base, in that order; junction bases with no gene match: 3. Germline V gene data show CDR1 as SGHTA and CDR2 as FQGTGA. This CDR3 is 16 amino acids long. The CDR3 DNA follows: TGTGCCAGCAGCTTATACGGGACAGGGGGGAACACTGAAGCTTTCTTT. It is translated as CASSLYGTGGNTEAFF.